The next 15 T cell receptor beta chains were all read from a single sample in a study of control samples from healthy donors and cancer patients. Clones were read by immunoSEQ multiplex PCR, and TCRdb kept only the in-frame ones, dropping some. The data hold around 130,000 clones, with about 88% observed a single time. Sequencing used blood. The origin of the receptors is a man between 50 and 59 years old in good health.

This clone turned up a few times. The chain combines TRBV6-5 with TRBJ2-7, with D unclear. V was pared by 7 bases and J by 3 bases, with 16 bases between. Germline assignment: CDR1 MNHEY and CDR2 SVGAGI. This CDR3 contains 14 residues. Here the CDR3 DNA reads TGTGCCAGCAAGTCTCACGGCTTCGGCTACGAGCAGTACTTC. It codes for CASKSHGFGYEQYF.

The chain is built from TRBV15 and TRBJ2-2; perhaps D is TRBD1 or TRBD2 (5 bases each). Per germline, CDR1 LNHNV and CDR2 YYDKDF (reference sequence). Trimming shortened V by 7 bases and J by 2 bases, and 14 bases separated the two germline ends. The CDR3 length is 15 residues. CDR3 amino acids: CATTLWGTNTGELFF. For the CDR3, the DNA is TGTGCCACCACATTGTGGGGGACCAACACCGGGGAGCTGTTTTTT.

The gene calls are TRBV7-2 and TRBJ2-1; D uncertain. CDR1 is SGHTA and CDR2 is FQGNSA in the germline V gene. The V gene lost 2 bases and the J gene lost 2 bases, with 13 bases spanning the gap. The CDR3 runs to 16 residues. The CDR3 loop reads CASSLRVKGPYNEQFF. DNA for the CDR3: TGTGCCAGCAGCTTAAGGGTTAAGGGCCCCTACAATGAGCAGTTCTTC.

This clone has a handful of counts. The chain is built from TRBV7-8 and TRBJ1-3, with 8 bases matching TRBD1. CDR1 and CDR2 from the germline V gene are SGHVS and FQNEAQ. With V trimmed by 1 base and J by 4 bases, 0 bases remained unmatched. The CDR3 is 14 amino acids. CDR3 protein: CASSLGTGGNTIYF. As DNA, the CDR3 is TGTGCCAGCAGCTTAGGGACAGGGGGAAACACCATATATTTT.

The chain recombines TRBV28 with TRBJ2-2, with D perhaps assigned TRBD1 or TRBD2 (5 bases each). V was cut by 3 bases and J by 4 bases, with 18 bases left in between. The CDR3 is made up of 17 amino acids. From germline, CDR1 is MDHEN and CDR2 SYDVKM. CDR3 loop: CASSFVLGVRSTGELFF. CDR3 nucleotide sequence: TGTGCCAGCAGTTTTGTGTTGGGGGTCCGTTCCACCGGGGAGCTGTTTTTT.

A few counts support this clone. The rearrangement uses TRBV2 and TRBJ2-1; TRBD2 matches 7 bases. This CDR3 has 16 residues. J lost 2 bases, V lost 7 bases, and 11 bases had no gene match. The germline CDR1 and CDR2 sequences are SNHLY and FYNNEI. CDR3 DNA sequence: TGTGCCAGCACCGACCCTCGGGGGACTACCTACAATGAGCAGTTCTTC. Amino acids: CASTDPRGTTYNEQFF.

This rearrangement joins TRBV11-3 to TRBJ2-1; no firm D call. CDR1 SGHNT and CDR2 YENEEA come from the germline V gene. Trimming left V 3 bases short and J 2 bases short, with 2 bases between. CDR3 size: 12 residues. The chain's CDR3 is CASSFAYNEQFF. In DNA form, the CDR3 reads TGTGCCAGCAGCTTCGCCTACAATGAGCAGTTCTTC.

The genes are TRBV9 and TRBJ1-1, with a tentative D call TRBD1 (6 bases). The CDR3 is made up of 13 amino acids. V was pared by 5 bases and J by 1 base, with 9 bases between. The V gene's germline CDR1 is SGDLS and CDR2 YYNGEE. CDR3 sequence (DNA): TGTGCCAGCAGTTCACAGGGGAACACTGAAGCTTTCTTT. Translating gives CASSSQGNTEAFF. Filled out from reference TRBV9 and TRBJ1-1, the complete variable domain reads DSGVTQTPKHLITATGQRVTLRCSPRSGDLSVYWYQQSLDQGLQFLIQYYNGEERAKGNILERFSAQQFPDLHSELNLSSLELGDSALYFCASSSQGNTEAFFGQGTRLTVV.

V usage is TRBV9 and J usage is TRBJ2-1; 7 positions agree with TRBD2. The J segment lost 2 bases and the V segment lost 1 base, leaving 6 bases of the junction unmatched. CDR3 length equals 16 residues. Per germline, CDR1 SGDLS and CDR2 YYNGEE. In DNA form, the CDR3 reads TGTGCCAGCAGCGTATCGAGCGGGGTAGCCTACAATGAGCAGTTCTTC. It yields the protein CASSVSSGVAYNEQFF.

This chain links TRBV10-1 with TRBJ1-1; tentatively, D is TRBD1 (6 bases). There are 15 residues in the CDR3. The V and J ends lost 3 bases and 7 bases respectively, with 18 bases between them. The germline gives CDR1 WNHNN, CDR2 SYGVQD (reference sequence). CDR3 DNA: TGCGCCAGCAGTGATTTTCGGGGGGCGTTCGGTGAAGCTTTCTTT. This gives the protein CASSDFRGAFGEAFF.

This chain connects TRBV27 to TRBJ2-3, with 10 bases that match TRBD2. Per the germline V gene, CDR1 is MNHEY and CDR2 is SMNVEV (reference sequence). Unmatched junction bases numbered 5, after V lost 3 bases and J lost 2 bases. There are 16 residues in the CDR3. In DNA, the CDR3 is TGTGCCAGCAGTTTTAGCGGGGGGCTTCTCACAGATACGCAGTATTTT. It is translated as CASSFSGGLLTDTQYF.

J is TRBJ1-4 and V is TRBV19; TRBD1 might be the D (5 bases). The CDR3 sequence is 14 residues long. CDR1 and CDR2 (germline): LNHDA, SQIVND (reference sequence). Trimming shortened V by 5 bases and J by 7 bases, and 14 bases separated the two germline ends. The CDR3 here is CASSLGVGGEKLFF. The CDR3, as DNA: TGTGCCAGTAGTTTAGGGGTTGGGGGTGAAAAACTGTTTTTT.

The genes are TRBV3-1 (or the pseudogene TRBV3-2) and TRBJ2-3; 13 bases agree with TRBD2. Germline V gene sequence: CDR1 LGHDT, CDR2 YNNKEL (reference sequence). CDR3 length: 17 amino acids. J lost 2 bases, V lost 1 base, and 3 bases had no gene match. CDR3 sequence (DNA): TGTGCCAGCAGCCAAGGGACTAGCGGGGGATACACAGATACGCAGTATTTT. Translating it yields CASSQGTSGGYTDTQYF.

J is TRBJ1-6 and V is TRBV6-5, with D uncertain. The germline V gene has CDR1 MNHEY and CDR2 SVGAGI. The CDR3 sequence is 14 residues long. V dropped 6 bases and J dropped 8 bases, with 14 bases sitting between them. CDR3 sequence: CASRPYGMDSPLHF. In nucleotides, the CDR3 is TGTGCCAGCAGACCCTACGGTATGGATTCACCCCTCCACTTT.

The V and J genes are TRBV7-2 and TRBJ2-1; weak D call: TRBD2 (6 bases). Germline CDR1 is SGHTA and CDR2 is FQGNSA. Trimming removed 2 bases at V and 4 bases at J, with 12 bases between. CDR3 length equals 15 residues. CDR3 DNA: TGTGCCAGCAGCTTATCTGGACTACTATACAATGAGCAGTTCTTC. Residues: CASSLSGLLYNEQFF.